The rows below give T cell receptor beta chains drawn from one sample of a study of control samples from healthy donors and cancer patients. Sequenced by immunoSEQ multiplex PCR; TCRdb stores in-frame clones only, minus some. This table has approximately 90,000 clones, less than 85% appearing once. The source material was PBMCs. These receptors all come from a man aged 65 to 79 with lung cancer. Both conserved end residues are part of each CDR3. Fields, in order: J gene, D gene, clone size, V gene, CDR3 DNA, CDR3 protein. The D gene is left open where the match is weak. Rows give clone size only sometimes, using once, few, many, or a class for an expanded clone.

TRBJ1-1 | NA | NA | TRBV6-6 | TGTGCCACTAAGTTACTCGAGGAAGCTTTCTTT | CATKLLEEAFF
TRBJ1-5 | NA | once | TRBV15 | TGTGCCACCAGCAGAGATACGAGTCAGCCCCAGCATTTT | CATSRDTSQPQHF
TRBJ1-4 | TRBD1 | NA | TRBV6-1 | TGTGCCAGCAGTGAGGGACAGGGGTCTGAAAAACTGTTTTTT | CASSEGQGSEKLFF
TRBJ2-1 | TRBD1 | NA | TRBV5-1 | TGCGCCAGCAGCAGCGAAGGACAGGGAGGCTACAATGAGCAGTTCTTC | CASSSEGQGGYNEQFF
TRBJ1-3 | NA | NA | TRBV9 | TGTGCCAGCAGCGTAGCCCTGGGCGACACCATATATTTT | CASSVALGDTIYF
TRBJ2-1 | TRBD1 | NA | TRBV19 | TGTGCCAGTAGTATGGCCGGGGGACAGGGCTATGAGCAGTTCTTC | CASSMAGGQGYEQFF
TRBJ2-5 | NA | NA | TRBV19 | TGTGCCAGTAGAGGGACACCGGGGCGAAAAGAGACCCAGTACTTC | CASRGTPGRKETQYF
TRBJ1-5 | NA | NA | TRBV10-2 | TGCGCCAGCAGTGAACGGAGGGCTAGCAATCAGCCCCAGCATTTT | CASSERRASNQPQHF
TRBJ2-5 | TRBD2 | NA | TRBV5-6 | TGCGCCCCCAGCTACCGGCCGGGGGGGGACCAAGAGACCCAGTACTTC | CAPSYRPGGDQETQYF
TRBJ2-7 | TRBD2 | few | TRBV30 | TGTGCCTGGAGGCTAGCGGGGGGCCCGGAGCAGTACTTC | CAWRLAGGPEQYF
TRBJ1-1 | NA | NA | TRBV10-3 | TGTGCCATCTCCGCGGCGGGGTCTAACACTGAAGCTTTCTTT | CAISAAGSNTEAFF
TRBJ2-3 | NA | NA | TRBV3-1/TRBV3-2 | TGTGCCAGCAGCCGGACGGGAGGCACAGATACGCAGTATTTT | CASSRTGGTDTQYF
TRBJ2-3 | TRBD2 | NA | TRBV7-2 | TGTGCCAGCAGCTCCGGTCTTAGAGCGGGGGGGTTAGATACGCAGTATTTT | CASSSGLRAGGLDTQYF
TRBJ1-1 | NA | few | TRBV6-5 | TGTGCCAGCAGTTACTCTCCCAGGGGACTTAACACTGAAGCTTTCTTT | CASSYSPRGLNTEAFF
TRBJ2-2 | NA | NA | TRBV19 | TGTGCCAGTAGTCTGACCGGGGGGCAGACCGGGGAGCTGTTTTTT | CASSLTGGQTGELFF
TRBJ2-7 | TRBD2 | NA | TRBV28 | TGTGCCAGCAGTTTATGGGGAGGGGACTACGAGCAGTACTTC | CASSLWGGDYEQYF
TRBJ2-2 | TRBD2 | NA | TRBV9 | TGTGCCAGCAGCACCGCTAGCGGGGGGTTTCCCGGGGAGCTGTTTTTT | CASSTASGGFPGELFF
TRBJ2-5 | NA | few | TRBV7-2 | TGTGCCAGCAGCTTCGGCGGGGGGACAGGGGAGACCCAGTACTTC | CASSFGGGTGETQYF
TRBJ2-7 | TRBD2 | NA | TRBV11-1 | TGTGCCAGCAGCCGAATCGGGGGAGCGGGGGCCCCCTGCTTC | CASSRIGGAGAPCF
TRBJ1-3 | NA | NA | TRBV30 | TGTGCCTGGCTTGCATCTGGGGGAAACACCATATATTTT | CAWLASGGNTIYF
TRBJ1-2 | NA | few | TRBV19 | TGTGCCAGTAACCTTCAGGGTGGCGGCTACACCTTC | CASNLQGGGYTF
TRBJ2-7 | NA | NA | TRBV30 | TGTGCCTGGAGGAGAAGTGGGGATTACGAGCAGTACTTC | CAWRRSGDYEQYF
TRBJ2-3 | TRBD1 | NA | TRBV27 | TGTGCCAGCAGGGCCCCGATTCGGACAGGGGCAGATACGCAGTATTTT | CASRAPIRTGADTQYF
TRBJ1-4 | NA | once | TRBV6-5 | TGTGCCAGCAGTTATTCGCAGGGTTGGAATGAAAAACTGTTTTTT | CASSYSQGWNEKLFF
TRBJ1-5 | NA | few | TRBV29-1 | TGCAGCGTTGATCAGGGGCCCAATCAGCCCCAGCATTTT | CSVDQGPNQPQHF
TRBJ2-1 | TRBD2 | NA | TRBV6-5 | TGTGCCAGCAGGCCCGTAGCGGGGGGTGGCTATGAGCAGTTCTTC | CASRPVAGGGYEQFF
TRBJ2-1 | TRBD2 | NA | TRBV5-1 | TGCGCCAGCAGCTTGGCTAGCGGCTACAATGAGCAGTTCTTC | CASSLASGYNEQFF
TRBJ2-5 | NA | NA | TRBV2 | TGTGCCAGCAGAACCGGGACGGCGAGTAAAGGGGAGACCCAGTACTTC | CASRTGTASKGETQYF
TRBJ1-2 | NA | once | TRBV25-1 | TGTGCCAGCAGTGACGAAGGATGGCTGACAGGCCACACCTTC | CASSDEGWLTGHTF
TRBJ2-3 | TRBD2 | NA | TRBV6-5 | TGTGCCAGCAGCACGATCCGGGGGGGCCAGGATACGCAGTATTTT | CASSTIRGGQDTQYF
TRBJ2-7 | TRBD1 | NA | TRBV5-5 | TGTGCCAGCAGCTCGGGACAGGGGAGAAACTACGAGCAGTACTTC | CASSSGQGRNYEQYF
TRBJ1-6 | NA | NA | TRBV20-1 | TGCAGTGCTAGTGTCACAGGGTTACGAAATTCACCCCTCCACTTT | CSASVTGLRNSPLHF